The clone carrying this T cell receptor beta chain has a count of ten or more. Its antigen is unknown. This specimen belongs to a study of regulatory T cells in long-lasting Graves disease. The CDR3 loop spans 16 amino acids. Germline V gene data show CDR1 as KGHDR and CDR2 as SFDVKD. The time point here: newly diagnosed GD, antithyroid drugs for less than 3 months. RNA isolated from PBMCs was used to make the TCR library. Overall study findings and caveats: Those with persistent Graves' had less TCR diversity than newly diagnosed patients. Comparison showed that persistent patients shared more public clonotypes (roughly 2,700) than new patients (966).

Building the TCR beta libraries relied on iRepertoire HTBI primers, and CDR3 regions underwent Arm-PCR. Using its own MiXCR run on the multiplex PCR reads, TCRdb lists one record per CDR3 protein. The data show 300,000 to 400,000 distinct CDR3 sequences, with roughly 15% seen just once and approximately 21% held by the top ten. The chain employs TRBV24-1 and TRBJ2-5, with TRBD1 matching 8 bases. The DNA end lines up better with TRBJ2-1; the J call may be wrong. The sequenced sample was peripheral blood mononuclear cells (PBMCs), obtained at new diagnosis, from a patient treated with antithyroid drugs. The origin of this receptor is a female donor with Graves disease. The DNA for the CDR3 is TGTGCCACCAGTGACCTGACAGGGGATGAGGGCAATGAGCAGTTCTTC. The encoded protein is CATSDLTGDEGNEQFF.